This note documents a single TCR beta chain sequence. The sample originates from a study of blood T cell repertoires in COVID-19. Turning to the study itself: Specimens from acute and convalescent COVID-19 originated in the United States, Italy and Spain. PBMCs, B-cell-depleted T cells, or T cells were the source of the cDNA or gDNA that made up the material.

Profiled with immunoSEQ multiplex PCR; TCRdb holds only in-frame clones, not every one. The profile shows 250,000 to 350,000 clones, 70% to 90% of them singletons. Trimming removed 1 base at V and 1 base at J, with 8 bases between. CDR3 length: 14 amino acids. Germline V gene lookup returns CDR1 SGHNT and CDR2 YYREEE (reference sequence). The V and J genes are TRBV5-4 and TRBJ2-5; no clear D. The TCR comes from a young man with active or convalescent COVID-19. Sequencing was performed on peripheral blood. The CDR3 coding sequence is TGTGCCAGCAGCTTGACGGGTGTCCAAGAGACCCAGTACTTC. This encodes CASSLTGVQETQYF.